This T cell receptor beta chain is from a study of beta chain features in type 1 diabetes. Study results and limitations: Researchers report that Type 1 diabetes patients had moderately but significantly shorter TCRB CDR3s across all four CD4+ subsets. cDNA sequencing could over-represent cells with high TCR expression.

This clone was seen only once. Its antigen remains unidentified. Cell sorting via CD45RO/CCR7/CD25/CD127/CD95/CD27 was performed to obtain CD4+ naive, central memory, regulatory and stem cell-like memory cells. Expressed TCRB transcripts were sequenced because the isolated RNA had all been reverse transcribed beforehand. TCRdb's copy holds only in-frame clones and misses some; the assay was immunoSEQ multiplex PCR. There are around 600,000 clones in the sample; around an eighth occur only once, and more than 0.09% lies in the top ten. Germline assignment: CDR1 MDHEN and CDR2 SYDVKM. CDR3 size: 12 residues. V dropped 8 bases and J dropped 3; count of bases not matched to a gene: 4.

The chain joins TRBV28 to TRBJ2-7; 7 bases agree with TRBD2. Sequenced: naive CD4+ T cells from blood. The source of this sequence is a man aged 25-45 years with type 1 diabetes. The CDR3 loop is CASHGGGYEQYF. CDR3 bases: TGTGCCAGCCATGGCGGGGGCTACGAGCAGTACTTC.